A selection of T cell receptor beta chains follows, all from one sample in a study of blood T cell repertoires in COVID-19. Method: immunoSEQ multiplex PCR; TCRdb's copy keeps in-frame clones and lacks some. Among hundreds of thousands of clones listed, 75% to 90% were seen once. The sequencing input was PBMCs or T cells enriched from blood (not recorded which). These receptors all come from a man aged 25-40 years who had recovered from COVID-19. The CDR3 runs from the conserved cysteine through the conserved F or W. D genes are given only for firm matches. Size is stated for part of the rows, as once, few or many counts, or as a class when the clone is expanded.

>TRBV28|TRBD1|TRBJ2-7|.
TGTGCCAGCAGGCGACAGGGGTTGACATACGAGCAGTACTTC
CASRRQGLTYEQYF
>TRBV5-1|.|TRBJ1-6|.
TGCGCCAGCAGCGCCGACTGGGAGTCACCCCTCCACTTT
CASSADWESPLHF
>TRBV3-1/TRBV3-2|.|TRBJ1-2|.
TGTGCCAGCAGCCCCCCCTCAGGGAACTATGGCTACACCTTC
CASSPPSGNYGYTF
>TRBV7-9|TRBD1|TRBJ1-5|.
TGTGCCAGCAGCCCTGGGACAGGGGCTCAGCCCCAGCATTTT
CASSPGTGAQPQHF
>TRBV7-8|.|TRBJ2-2|.
TGTGCCAGCCAGCCTGGGGGGTGGGCCGGGGAGCTGTTTTTT
CASQPGGWAGELFF
>TRBV25-1|.|TRBJ2-7|.
TGTGCCAGCAGGAGAGCGGGCGGACTTAGCTCCTACGAGCAGTACTTC
CASRRAGGLSSYEQYF
>TRBV6-1|TRBD1|TRBJ1-2|.
TGTGCCAGCAGTGAAGGTCTGGACAGGGTAAATGGCTACACCTTC
CASSEGLDRVNGYTF
>TRBV30|TRBD1|TRBJ1-6|once
TGTGCCGGGAAAGCCGTCGGGACAGGTTATAATTCACCCCTCCACTTT
CAGKAVGTGYNSPLHF
>TRBV24-1|TRBD1|TRBJ1-5|.
TGTGCCACCAGTGATCAAAACAGGGGATCGGATCAGCCCCAGCATTTT
CATSDQNRGSDQPQHF
>TRBV5-1|.|TRBJ2-7|.
TGCGCCAGCAGTCGGGACAACTCCTACGAGCAGTACTTC
CASSRDNSYEQYF
>TRBV28|.|TRBJ1-5|.
TGTGCCAGCAGTTTGAGAGGGGGTAGCAATCAGCCCCAGCATTTT
CASSLRGGSNQPQHF
>TRBV19|.|TRBJ1-1|.
TGTGCCAGTAGTATTTTGGGGGCAATTGAGTCTTGGAACACTGAAGCTTTCTTT
CASSILGAIESWNTEAFF
>TRBV28|TRBD1|TRBJ1-5|.
TGTGCCAGCAGGGGAATGACAGGGGGAGGACAGCCCCAGCATTTT
CASRGMTGGGQPQHF
>TRBV12-3/TRBV12-4|.|TRBJ1-5|.
TGTGCCAGCAGCCGGAATCAGCCCCAGCATTTT
CASSRNQPQHF
>TRBV5-4|TRBD1|TRBJ2-3|.
TGTGCCAGCAGCTTGGTCGCGGGACAGGGGAAGGATACGCAGTATTTT
CASSLVAGQGKDTQYF
>TRBV18|TRBD2|TRBJ2-4|.
TGTGCCAGCTCACCCAGCGGGGCGAGTTGGGGAAACATTCAGTACTTC
CASSPSGASWGNIQYF
>TRBV3-1/TRBV3-2|.|TRBJ1-1|.
TGTGCCAGCATCGGACTGTTGGGCACTGAAGCTTTCTTT
CASIGLLGTEAFF
>TRBV9|.|TRBJ1-1|.
TGTGCCAGCAGCCCCGAGGCGGGACTGAACACTGAAGCTTTCTTT
CASSPEAGLNTEAFF
>TRBV28|.|TRBJ2-7|.
TGTGCCAGCAGGGACAGTAAAACCTACGAGCAGTACTTC
CASRDSKTYEQYF
>TRBV6-5|TRBD1|TRBJ2-2|.
TGTGCCACAGACAGGGTCGGCACCGGGGAGCTGTTTTTT
CATDRVGTGELFF
>TRBV29-1|.|TRBJ1-2|.
TGCAGCGTTGATCGGACAAGCCAAAGCTACACCTTC
CSVDRTSQSYTF
>TRBV2|TRBD2|TRBJ2-2|.
TGTGCCAGCAGTGAACCCACTAGCGGGAGGGCCGGGGAGCTGTTTTTT
CASSEPTSGRAGELFF
>TRBV18|TRBD1|TRBJ2-5|.
TGTGCCAGCTCACCCACGACAGGGCCACTCCAAGAGACCCAGTACTTC
CASSPTTGPLQETQYF
>TRBV14|.|TRBJ2-3|.
TGTGCCAGCAGCCAAAGGGGATTCACAGATACGCAGTATTTT
CASSQRGFTDTQYF
>TRBV3-1/TRBV3-2|.|TRBJ2-3|.
TGTGCCAGCAGCCAAGTCGTTGATACGCAGTATTTT
CASSQVVDTQYF
>TRBV20-1|.|TRBJ2-3|.
TGCAGTGCTAGTGGAGTAGGCACAGATACGCAGTATTTT
CSASGVGTDTQYF
>TRBV15|.|TRBJ2-1|.
TGTGCCACCAGCAGAGTCACTAGCTCTGAGCAGTTCTTC
CATSRVTSSEQFF
>TRBV28|.|TRBJ2-7|.
TGTGCCAGCAGTTTCTCGGGAGTTGAGGAGCAGTACTTC
CASSFSGVEEQYF
>TRBV10-3|.|TRBJ1-4|.
TGTGCCATCAGTGCTCGGTTAAATGAAAAACTGTTTTTT
CAISARLNEKLFF
>TRBV2|.|TRBJ1-6|.
TGTGCCCTCAACTCAGGGAACCCCCATTCACCCCTCCACTTT
CALNSGNPHSPLHF
>TRBV7-8|.|TRBJ2-3|.
TGTGCCAGCAGCGGCAGCACAGATACGCAGTATTTT
CASSGSTDTQYF
>TRBV28|TRBD2|TRBJ2-7|once
TGTGCCAGCAGCGTGGATAGCGGGAGCTACGAGCAGTACTTC
CASSVDSGSYEQYF
>TRBV23-1|TRBD1|TRBJ2-7|once
TGCGCCAGCAGTCAAGACACAACAGGGGGCGAGGAATACTACGAGCAGTACTTC
CASSQDTTGGEEYYEQYF
>TRBV10-3|TRBD1|TRBJ2-7|.
TGTGCCCACAGGGCACAGGGGGATTCCTACGAGCAGTACTTC
CAHRAQGDSYEQYF
>TRBV11-2|.|TRBJ2-7|once
TGTGCCAGCAGCGTTGGGCAGAAAACCTACGAGCAGTACTTC
CASSVGQKTYEQYF
>TRBV6-5|TRBD2|TRBJ2-1|.
TGTGCCAGCAGTTCTTTAGCGGGAGTCTACAATGAGCAGTTCTTC
CASSSLAGVYNEQFF
>TRBV3-1/TRBV3-2|.|TRBJ2-2|.
TGTGCCAGCAGCCAACCGGTCACCGGGGAGCTGTTTTTT
CASSQPVTGELFF
>TRBV15|.|TRBJ2-7|.
TGTGCCACCAGCAGTAGGACAGCAACCTACGAGCAGTACTTC
CATSSRTATYEQYF
>TRBV9|.|TRBJ1-1|.
TGTGCCAGCAGCGGTCCAGGGAACACTGAAGCTTTCTTT
CASSGPGNTEAFF
>TRBV20-1|.|TRBJ1-5|.
TGCAGTGCTAGTAGTAGCAGGGGAGGCAATCAGCCCCAGCATTTT
CSASSSRGGNQPQHF
>TRBV3-1/TRBV3-2|TRBD1|TRBJ2-1|.
TGTGCCAGCAGCCACCTGGACAGGGATAGCAATGAGCAGTTCTTC
CASSHLDRDSNEQFF
>TRBV10-2|.|TRBJ1-4|.
TGCGCCAGCAACCCAGGGACACCGGGGAATGAAAAACTGTTTTTT
CASNPGTPGNEKLFF
>TRBV30|TRBD1|TRBJ1-4|.
TGTGCCTGGGGGGGGACAGGCCTCATAGGTAGAAAACTGTTTTTT
CAWGGTGLIGRKLFF
>TRBV19|.|TRBJ1-2|few
TGTGCCAGTACCCTCCCGGGACACCTAAACGGCTACACCTTC
CASTLPGHLNGYTF
>TRBV28|.|TRBJ1-5|.
TGTGCCAGCAGGCTAGGACAGACGGTGTCTCAGCCCCAGCATTTT
CASRLGQTVSQPQHF
>TRBV10-3|.|TRBJ2-4|.
TGTGCCATCAGTGGGGGCGCAGGGGAAAACATTCAGTACTTC
CAISGGAGENIQYF
>TRBV3-1/TRBV3-2|TRBD1|TRBJ2-2|.
TGTGCCAGCAGCCAAAGGGGGCAAGGTTTCCCCGGGGAGCTGTTTTTT
CASSQRGQGFPGELFF
>TRBV18|.|TRBJ2-7|.
TGTGCCAGCTCACCACCCCCGAGCGGGTTCGCCTACGAGCAGTACTTC
CASSPPPSGFAYEQYF